One TCR beta chain is described in this entry. This entry comes from a study of control samples from healthy donors and cancer patients. Trimming removed 6 bases from V and 3 bases from J, with 18 bases in between. The CDR3 has 15 residues. Germline V lookup: CDR1 SGHAT, CDR2 FQNNGV. Sequencing used immunoSEQ multiplex PCR; TCRdb keeps in-frame clones, though not all of them. Seen here are under 100,000 clones, around 89% observed once, and the top ten hold approximately 14%. Sequenced: blood. The origin of this receptor is a woman in her sixties or seventies in good health. The chain links TRBV11-2 to TRBJ2-7; tentatively, D is TRBD2 (6 bases). DNA for the CDR3: TGTGCCAGCAGACGGGACTTCCAAGAGATCTACGAGCAGTACTTC. Translated: CASRRDFQEIYEQYF.